A single sample gave rise to the 20 T cell receptor beta chains below, sequenced in a study of neurological immune-mediated disorders. Using its own MiXCR run on the 5' RACE reads, TCRdb lists one record per CDR3 protein. The sample includes about 48,000 distinct CDR3 sequences, roughly a quarter seen only once; the top ten take 20% to 25%. The sample comprised PBMCs. These TCRs come from a woman in her seventies in good health.

This clonotype occurred once. The rearrangement uses TRBV7-2 and TRBJ1-1; D not certain. This CDR3 has 16 amino acids. Germline values: CDR1 SGHTA, CDR2 FQGNSA. Trimming pared 5 bases from V and 2 bases from J, leaving 18 bases between. CDR3 amino acids: CASSRRDISSNTEAFF. CDR3 nucleotide sequence: TGTGCCAGCAGCAGACGTGACATTTCCAGCAACACTGAAGCTTTCTTT. The entire variable domain, with the rest obtained from reference TRBV7-2 and TRBJ1-1, is as follows: GAGVSQSPSNKVTEKGKDVELRCDPISGHTALYWYRQSLGQGLEFLIYFQGNSAPDKSGLPSDRFSAERTGGSVSTLTIQRTQQEDSAVYLCASSRRDISSNTEAFFGQGTRLTVV.

This clonotype appeared many times. This chain connects TRBV6-5 to TRBJ2-7; tentatively, D is TRBD1 or TRBD2 (5 bases each). The V end lost 6 bases, the J end lost 3 bases, and 15 bases lay between the germline ends. The length of the CDR3 is 14 residues. Germline loops: CDR1 MNHEY, CDR2 SVGAGI. The CDR3 nucleotides are TGTGCCAGCAGCAACCGGGACGGATACTACGAGCAGTACTTC. Protein product: CASSNRDGYYEQYF.

The chain joins TRBV7-9 to TRBJ2-1; D might be TRBD1 (6 bases). The ends were cut back, 4 bases at V and 6 bases at J, with 10 bases in the middle. The germline V gene encodes CDR1 SEHNR and CDR2 FQNEAQ (reference sequence). The CDR3 runs to 13 residues. The CDR3 bases are TGTGCCAGCAGCTCCGGACAGCTCAATGAGCAGTTCTTC. Translation gives CASSSGQLNEQFF. Full variable domain (missing parts from reference TRBV7-9 and TRBJ2-1): DTGVSQNPRHKITKRGQNVTFRCDPISEHNRLYWYRQTLGQGPEFLTYFQNEAQLEKSRLLSDRFSAERPKGSFSTLEIQRTEQGDSAMYLCASSSGQLNEQFFGPGTRLTVL.

This clonotype was picked up many times. The chain employs TRBV4-1 and TRBJ2-7; 9 bases are a match to TRBD1. The V segment lost 1 base and the J segment 6 bases; nucleotides outside the gene matches: 4. The germline gives CDR1 MGHRA, CDR2 YSYEKL. The CDR3 has 14 amino acids. The CDR3 region is CASSQGDRAIEQYF. Here the CDR3 DNA reads TGCGCCAGCAGCCAAGGGGACAGGGCGATCGAGCAGTACTTC.

This clonotype was observed a handful of times. This chain's CDR3 is CSSPGTSTDTQYF. The CDR3 DNA is TGCAGTTCCCCAGGGACTAGCACAGATACGCAGTATTTT. J is TRBJ2-3 and V is TRBV20-1, with a possible D match to TRBD2 (6 bases). Germline V gene data show CDR1 as DFQATT and CDR2 as SNEGSKA (reference sequence). Deletions cut 8 bases from V and 0 bases from J, with 12 bases between. The CDR3 totals 13 residues.

The chain links TRBV5-5 to TRBJ2-7, with no clear D. The germline CDR1 and CDR2 sequences are SGHKS and YYEKEE (reference sequence). V lost 1 base and J 3 bases, leaving 14 bases between the germline ends. The CDR3 is 15 residues long. The CDR3 sequence is CASSLLGTRDYEQYF. The CDR3 DNA follows: TGTGCCAGCAGCTTGTTGGGCACCCGAGACTACGAGCAGTACTTC. Full variable domain (remainder filled in from reference TRBV5-5 and TRBJ2-7): DAGVTQSPTHLIKTRGQQVTLRCSPISGHKSVSWYQQVLGQGPQFIFQYYEKEERGRGNFPDRFSARQFPNYSSELNVNALLLGDSALYLCASSLLGTRDYEQYFGPGTRLTVT.

Ten or more counts support this clonotype. The chain employs TRBV7-2 and TRBJ2-1; no clear D gene. V was pared by 5 bases and J by 1 base, with 18 bases between. CDR3 length: 17 residues. Germline V gives CDR1 SGHTA, CDR2 FQGNSA. The CDR3 here is CASSNIPWTESYNEQFF. DNA for the CDR3: TGTGCCAGCAGCAACATCCCTTGGACCGAATCCTACAATGAGCAGTTCTTC.

Of note for this clonotype: The junction departs from the called germline gene at one end, perhaps through a read error. V and J are TRBV5-1 and TRBJ2-7; D might be TRBD2 (7 bases). The CDR3 extends over 14 amino acids. Germline V lookup: CDR1 SGHRS, CDR2 YFSETQ. CDR3 residues: CSSGTNTPAYEQYF. The CDR3 DNA sequence: TGCTCCAGCGGGACAAATACCCCAGCCTACGAGCAGTACTTC.

This clonotype was detected ten times or more. The chain has TRBV5-1 and TRBJ2-5; 11 nucleotides align to TRBD1. V lost 4 bases and J lost 5; bases outside the gene matches: 4. Germline V gene lookup returns CDR1 SGHRS and CDR2 YFSETQ. The CDR3 sequence is 14 residues long. The CDR3 protein is CASSPRDRGETQYF. The CDR3 DNA is TGCGCCAGCAGCCCCCGGGACAGGGGGGAGACCCAGTACTTC.

This clonotype was seen at least ten times. J is TRBJ2-5 and V is TRBV29-1; the match to TRBD2 covers 7 bases. The CDR3 totals 12 residues. CDR1 and CDR2 (germline): SQVTM, ANQGSEA. V lost 7 bases, J lost 1 base, and 3 bases stayed unmatched. In DNA form, the CDR3 reads TGCAGCGGGGGGGGATTCCAAGAGACCCAGTACTTC. This gives the protein CSGGGFQETQYF.

The chain combines TRBV20-1 with TRBJ1-4; tentative D call: TRBD1 (6 bases). Germline CDR1 and CDR2: DFQATT and SNEGSKA (reference sequence). Trimming stripped 7 bases from V and 0 bases from J, with 21 bases between. CDR3 length: 17 residues. In nucleotides, the CDR3 is TGCAGTGTCCATGCGGGGACAAGTCCCACAACTAATGAAAAACTGTTTTTT. Its protein is CSVHAGTSPTTNEKLFF.

The chain couples TRBV5-1 to TRBJ2-5; tentative D call: TRBD2 (7 bases). The germline V and J ends were trimmed by 0 bases and 5 bases, with 11 bases remaining between them. CDR1 and CDR2 from the germline V gene are SGHRS and YFSETQ. This CDR3 is 14 amino acids long. For the CDR3, the DNA is TGCGCCAGCAGCTTGGGGGGGGGACACGAGACCCAGTACTTC. It specifies CASSLGGGHETQYF.

The table lists this clonotype with many counts. CDR3 DNA sequence: TGTGCCAGCAGTTTATCGACTAGCGGCTCCTACAATGAGCAGTTCTTC. It is translated as CASSLSTSGSYNEQFF. The chain has TRBV27 and TRBJ2-1; 9 bases align to TRBD2. There are 16 residues in the CDR3. CDR1 and CDR2 (germline): MNHEY, SMNVEV (reference sequence). With V trimmed by 0 bases and J by 0 bases, 0 bases remained unmatched.

This clonotype was counted many times. CDR3 sequence reads: CSARDRYTQETQYF. In nucleotides, the CDR3 is TGCAGTGCTAGAGATCGGTACACCCAAGAGACCCAGTACTTC. The chain has TRBV20-1 and TRBJ2-5; D remains unclear. Germline V gene lookup returns CDR1 DFQATT and CDR2 SNEGSKA (reference sequence). V was pared by 0 bases and J by 1 base, with 9 bases between. The CDR3 is made up of 14 amino acids.

This clonotype was observed many times. This sequence joins TRBV20-1 and TRBJ2-3; TRBD1 or TRBD2 may be the D gene (6 bases each). Germline CDR1 and CDR2: DFQATT and SNEGSKA (reference sequence). The V end was cut by 0 bases, the J end by 1 base, with 14 bases between. This CDR3 spans 16 amino acids. Here the CDR3 reads CSARDLRGAGTDTQYF. The CDR3 coding sequence is TGCAGTGCTAGAGATCTAAGGGGGGCGGGCACAGATACGCAGTATTTT.

In its sample, this clonotype was seen many times. The V gene is TRBV5-1, the J gene TRBJ2-7, with 7 bases matching TRBD1. CDR1 and CDR2 (germline): SGHRS, YFSETQ. The CDR3 runs to 13 residues. J was trimmed by 1 base and V by 6 bases; bases with no gene match: 4. CDR3: CASTRQGSYEQYF. The CDR3 DNA follows: TGCGCCAGCACGAGACAGGGATCCTACGAGCAGTACTTC.

This clonotype appeared many times. The chain uses TRBV20-1 and TRBJ1-4, with D uncertain. This CDR3 region has 14 residues. Trimming took 0 bases from V and 4 from J, leaving 9 bases between them. Germline values: CDR1 DFQATT, CDR2 SNEGSKA (reference sequence). The CDR3 spells CSARDLRFNEKLFF. The CDR3 DNA sequence: TGCAGTGCTAGAGATTTGAGATTTAATGAAAAACTGTTTTTT.

V is TRBV5-1 and J is TRBJ2-7, with 7 positions matching TRBD1. V was pared by 4 bases and J by 0 bases, with 10 bases of the junction left unmatched. CDR1 SGHRS and CDR2 YFSETQ come from the germline V gene. The CDR3 length is 16 residues. The CDR3 protein is CASSQQGQKSSYEQYF. The DNA of the CDR3 is TGCGCCAGCAGCCAGCAGGGACAGAAAAGCTCCTACGAGCAGTACTTC.

This clonotype was recorded many times. This rearrangement joins TRBV15 to TRBJ1-5; 11 bases are a match to TRBD1. Germline V gives CDR1 LNHNV, CDR2 YYDKDF (reference sequence). The CDR3 runs to 16 residues. Trimming at V came to 3 bases and at J to 0 bases, leaving 1 base not matched to a gene. The CDR3 protein is CATSRDRGLSNQPQHF. The CDR3 bases are TGTGCCACCAGCAGGGACAGGGGGCTTAGCAATCAGCCCCAGCATTTT. Full variable domain (outside the CDR3, taken from reference TRBV15 and TRBJ1-5): DAMVIQNPRYQVTQFGKPVTLSCSQTLNHNVMYWYQQKSSQAPKLLFHYYDKDFNNEADTPDNFQSRRPNTSFCFLDIRSPGLGDTAMYLCATSRDRGLSNQPQHFGDGTRLSIL.

This sequence joins TRBV19 and TRBJ1-2; no definite D call. CDR1 is LNHDA, CDR2 SQIVND, per germline (reference sequence). The CDR3 loop spans 14 amino acids. Trimming left V 7 bases short and J 5 bases short, with 17 bases between. The CDR3, as DNA: TGTGCCAGTACCGAGTCTGGCAGTCCATATGGCTACACCTTC. Translating gives CASTESGSPYGYTF.